This T cell receptor beta chain was sequenced for a study of shared clonotypes between healthy human individuals. Every one of the donors was a Caucasian adult that lived in Nashville, Tennessee. Measured with immunoSEQ multiplex PCR; TCRdb has only the in-frame clones, and not every one. The sample lists more than 500,000 clones, around 96% seen once, with approximately 0.067% in the top ten. Study-level points and caveats: Non-shared clonotypes showed lower generation probabilities than clonotypes common to all four donors.

To note about this clone: Its antigen remains unidentified.

The sequencing input was naive CD4+ T cells sorted from blood. The subset: CD45RA+ positively selected. This clonotype originated in a young woman in good health.

CDR3: CASSLGTTHNEQFF. CDR3 nucleotides: TGTGCCAGCAGCTTAGGGACAACACACAATGAGCAGTTCTTC. The chain links TRBV7-9 to TRBJ2-1, with D perhaps matching TRBD1 (5 bases). Germline CDR1 is SEHNR and CDR2 is FQNEAQ (reference sequence). This CDR3 spans 14 amino acids. V shed 1 base and J shed 5 bases, with 9 bases lying between them.